This paragraph covers one TCR beta chain sequence. The PCR was carried out with 60 Vbeta primers and 13 Jbeta primers. Clones were sequenced by immunoSEQ multiplex PCR, and TCRdb holds only the in-frame ones, with some missing. The table includes 55,000 to 70,000 clones, about 80% detected once. These data come from a study of cytomegalovirus exposure and HLA in healthy donors. The germline V and J ends were trimmed by 2 bases and 1 base, with 11 bases remaining between them. Germline V gene lookup returns CDR1 MNHNS and CDR2 SASEGT. This CDR3 is built from 15 residues. This TCR derives from a man aged 18 to 29 in good health and CMV-seropositive. Input material: PBMCs. The chain carries TRBV6-1 and TRBJ1-1; D is ambiguous. The CDR3 DNA follows: TGTGCCAGCAGTGAATTGGGCAGAACGAACACTGAAGCTTTCTTT. Amino acids: CASSELGRTNTEAFF.